The rows below give T cell receptor beta chains drawn from one sample of a study of shared clonotypes between healthy human individuals. Using immunoSEQ multiplex PCR, the repertoire was profiled, and TCRdb retains in-frame clones only, with some absent. The table lists some 320,000 clones, around 86% of them singletons. Sequencing was carried out using memory CD8+ T cells sorted from blood. All receptors derive from a man younger than 35 in good health. Each CDR3 is given with its conserved first and last residue. D genes are given only for firm matches. For some rows the clone size is stated as once, few or many, or as a class when expanded; others skip it.

clone_size d_call j_call v_call cdr3_length cdr3_nt cdr3_aa
. . TRBJ2-7 TRBV6-1 11 TGTGCCACCTGGGCTGCCTACGAGCAGTACTTC CATWAAYEQYF
. . TRBJ2-5 TRBV6-6 14 TGTGCCAGCAGTTATAGTAGTATCGTCGAGACCCAGTACTTC CASSYSSIVETQYF
. . TRBJ1-1 TRBV10-2 14 TGCGCCAGCAGTGAAGGACTTATGAACACTGAAGCTTTCTTT CASSEGLMNTEAFF
. TRBD1 TRBJ1-1 TRBV7-9 14 TGTGCCATACAAATCGGCACAGGGGGCACTGAAGCTTTCTTT CAIQIGTGGTEAFF
. . TRBJ2-7 TRBV7-6 16 TGTGCCAGCAGCTTAGAACTCGGGACACCTTCCTACGAGCAGTACTTC CASSLELGTPSYEQYF
. . TRBJ2-1 TRBV29-1 14 TGCAGCGTTGAAGATCCGGGGACTTACAATGAGCAGTTCTTC CSVEDPGTYNEQFF
. TRBD1 TRBJ1-5 TRBV6-4 15 TGTGCCAGCATGCGTCTCCACAGGGGCCATCAGCCCCAGCATTTT CASMRLHRGHQPQHF
. . TRBJ1-3 TRBV29-1 16 TGCAGCGATGTCCAGTACAGAAACTTCGCTGGAAACACCATATATTTT CSDVQYRNFAGNTIYF
. TRBD2 TRBJ2-7 TRBV9 14 TGTGCCAGCAGCGTAGCCGGACTAGCCTACGAGCAGTACTTC CASSVAGLAYEQYF
. . TRBJ2-6 TRBV28 16 TGTGCCAGCAGTCCTCCGGGACTGCATGGGGCCAACGTCCTGACTTTC CASSPPGLHGANVLTF
. . TRBJ2-5 TRBV11-2 16 TGTGCCAGCAGCTCCGTGGTGGGAGAGGTTCAAGAGACCCAGTACTTC CASSSVVGEVQETQYF
. . TRBJ2-5 TRBV7-2 16 TGTGCCAGCAGCTTGGAGGGGGACTTCACCGGGGAGACCCAGTACTTC CASSLEGDFTGETQYF
. . TRBJ2-7 TRBV4-1 14 TGCGCCAGCAGCCAAGATCGAGGCCCCTACGAGCAGTACTTC CASSQDRGPYEQYF
few . TRBJ2-2 TRBV7-9 15 TGTGCCAGCAGCTTTGTTCAGGGCAACACCGGGGAGCTGTTTTTT CASSFVQGNTGELFF
. . TRBJ2-7 TRBV2 16 TGTGCCAGCAGTTCCGCATACCTAACCCCCTCCTACGAGCAGTACTTC CASSSAYLTPSYEQYF
. . TRBJ2-3 TRBV10-1 13 TGCGCCAGCACTGGCGGGGGCCGGGATACGCAGTATTTT CASTGGGRDTQYF
. TRBD2 TRBJ2-2 TRBV6-4 15 TGTGCCAGCAGTCCCACTGGGGGGGTCACCGGGGAGCTGTTTTTT CASSPTGGVTGELFF
. . TRBJ2-7 TRBV4-1 14 TGCGCCAGCAGCCACGGACGGGGCGGGTACGAGCAGTACTTC CASSHGRGGYEQYF
. . TRBJ1-6 TRBV7-2 17 TGTGCCAGCAGCGTAGTTGGGTCAGGCGGGGGGAATTCACCCCTCCACTTT CASSVVGSGGGNSPLHF
once . TRBJ1-1 TRBV13 16 TGTGCCAGCAGCGAACGACTTCTCCTGCCGAACACTGAAGCTTTCTTT CASSERLLLPNTEAFF
. . TRBJ2-1 TRBV29-1 12 TGCAGCGTTGTGGACAAAAAGGATGAGCAGTTCTTC CSVVDKKDEQFF
. . TRBJ1-1 TRBV2 14 TGTGCCAGCGAGCAGGAAGGGGTAAACACTGAAGCTTTCTTT CASEQEGVNTEAFF
. . TRBJ1-2 TRBV5-1 12 TGCGCCAGCGCTGAAGAAGACTATGGCTACACCTTC CASAEEDYGYTF
. . TRBJ2-3 TRBV5-1 14 TGCGCCAGCAGCTTGGTGGAGGAGACAGATACGCAGTATTTT CASSLVEETDTQYF
. . TRBJ2-6 TRBV6-5 14 TGTGCCAGCAGCCCCCCAAAATGGGCCAACGTCCTGACTTTC CASSPPKWANVLTF
once . TRBJ1-3 TRBV19 16 TGTGCCAGTAGTCCACTCGACAGGACAACTGGAAACACCATATATTTT CASSPLDRTTGNTIYF
. . TRBJ1-5 TRBV30 12 TGTGCCTGGAATATAAAAGAGCAGCCCCAGCATTTT CAWNIKEQPQHF
. . TRBJ2-4 TRBV28 16 TGTGCCAGCAGTAACGCAGAGGAGGCGTCCAAAAACATTCAGTACTTC CASSNAEEASKNIQYF
. TRBD1 TRBJ1-5 TRBV2 18 TGTGCCAGCAGTGATTCTCCGGACAGGGGAGAGAGCAATCAGCCCCAGCATTTT CASSDSPDRGESNQPQHF
. . TRBJ1-5 TRBV6-1 14 TGTGCCAGCAGTGTTACGAGGGAAGTTCAGCCCCAGCATTTT CASSVTREVQPQHF
many . TRBJ2-1 TRBV27 14 TGTGCCAGCAGTTGGACGGGAGCTGTCAATGAGCAGTTCTTC CASSWTGAVNEQFF
. TRBD1 TRBJ2-7 TRBV19 14 TGTGCCAGTAGTACCTGGGACAGGGGGAACGAGCAGTACTTC CASSTWDRGNEQYF
. . TRBJ2-5 TRBV7-2 12 TGTGCCAGCAGCGACAATAAAGAGACCCAGTACTTC CASSDNKETQYF
. . TRBJ2-1 TRBV7-3 14 TGTGCCAGCAGCTCAGGCCCAGAGGTCAATGAGCAGTTCTTC CASSSGPEVNEQFF
. . TRBJ2-2 TRBV5-6 16 TGTGCCAGCAGCAGGTTGACTAGTATGGAGACCGGGGAGCTGTTTTTT CASSRLTSMETGELFF
once . TRBJ2-1 TRBV5-1 13 TGCGCCAGCAGCTTGTTGGCAAACAATGAGCAGTTCTTC CASSLLANNEQFF
. TRBD1 TRBJ1-1 TRBV9 15 TGTGCCAGCAGCGCAGGGGACAGGTCGAACACTGAAGCTTTCTTT CASSAGDRSNTEAFF
. . TRBJ2-7 TRBV4-3 18 TGCGCCAGCAGCCAAGATCAGTCGCGCGGAGACCTTTCCTACGAGCAGTACTTC CASSQDQSRGDLSYEQYF
few . TRBJ2-7 TRBV4-1 14 TGCGCCAGCAGCCCTGAAACAGCCTCCTACGAGCAGTACTTC CASSPETASYEQYF
. TRBD2 TRBJ2-5 TRBV7-8 15 TGTGCCAGCAGCTTAAGCCTAGCGGACCAAGAGACCCAGTACTTC CASSLSLADQETQYF
. TRBD1 TRBJ2-5 TRBV6-5 15 TGTGCCAGCAGTGCACAACAGGGGAAGCAAGAGACCCAGTACTTC CASSAQQGKQETQYF
. TRBD2 TRBJ2-3 TRBV6-5 13 TGTGCCACCCATAGCGGGAGTGCAGATACGCAGTATTTT CATHSGSADTQYF
many . TRBJ2-5 TRBV6-6 11 TGTGCCAGCAGTTTGGGCGAGACCCAGTACTTC CASSLGETQYF
. . TRBJ2-7 TRBV15 14 TGTGCCACCAGCAGCCTTAGCGGCTCCTACGAGCAGTACTTC CATSSLSGSYEQYF
. TRBD2 TRBJ2-3 TRBV9 17 TGTGCCAGCAGCTTTCGACTAGCGGGGCCTCTCACAGATACGCAGTATTTT CASSFRLAGPLTDTQYF
. . TRBJ2-2 TRBV11-2 14 TGTGCCAGCAGCTTAGTTTCGGACACCGGGGAGCTGTTTTTT CASSLVSDTGELFF
once . TRBJ2-3 TRBV27 16 TGTGCCAGCAAATCGATCGGATACGACGGCACAGATACGCAGTATTTT CASKSIGYDGTDTQYF
. . TRBJ1-2 TRBV5-1 17 TGCGCCAGCAGCTTGGATTTCGTCCAAGGACTGAGCTATGGCTACACCTTC CASSLDFVQGLSYGYTF
. . TRBJ2-1 TRBV9 13 TGTGCCAGCAGCTTCGACTCGTACAATGAGCAGTTCTTC CASSFDSYNEQFF
. . TRBJ2-3 TRBV29-1 13 TGCAGCGCGAGGGGGGATAGCACAGATACGCAGTATTTT CSARGDSTDTQYF
. TRBD1 TRBJ2-7 TRBV6-1 15 TGTGCCAGCAGTGAACTGGGGACAGGGATCTACGAGCAGTACTTC CASSELGTGIYEQYF
once . TRBJ2-7 TRBV9 15 TGTGCCAGCAGCTCTAGGGGGGACTTTGTCTACGAGCAGTACTTC CASSSRGDFVYEQYF
. . TRBJ2-7 TRBV30 14 TGTGCCTTGATCAACGGGACAATCTTGGACGAGCAGTACTTC CALINGTILDEQYF
. TRBD2 TRBJ2-3 TRBV4-1 16 TGCGCCAGCAGCCAAGGAGCGGGGGGGCTAACAGATACGCAGTATTTT CASSQGAGGLTDTQYF